The TCR beta chain under discussion was sequenced for a study of molecular identifiers for immune sequencing clone quantification. Sorted cells numbering about 20,000 to 1,000,000, with 10%, 30% or 50% RNA, yielded the naive CD8 libraries. As CD8+CD4-CCR7+CD45RA+ cells, naive CD8 T cells were sorted. TCRdb fed the PCR reads into MiXCR, producing one record per CDR3 protein. The sample yields 250,000 to 350,000 distinct CDR3 sequences, 20% to 25% seen once. The CDR3 sequence is 13 residues long. The V end was cut by 4 bases, the J end by 4 bases, with 11 bases between. CDR1 is MGHRA and CDR2 is YSYEKL in the germline V gene. This clonotype was seen repeatedly, ten times or more.

The rearrangement joins TRBV4-1 to TRBJ2-7; no clear D gene. The receptor's source is a human donor in good health. Some libraries in this study had Jurkat cell RNA spiked in. Material: naive CD8+ T cells from blood, with Jurkat cell RNA spiked in. Subset indicated: FACS-sorted CD8+CD4-CCR7+CD45RA+ naive T cells. CDR3 DNA sequence: TGCGCCAGCAGCCTTTCGGACGGGTACGAGCAGTACTTC. Translating it yields CASSLSDGYEQYF.